Each of the 31 T cell receptor beta chains below was sequenced from the same sample in a study of blood T cells in healthy people across ages. Using a J-beta primer mix together with a sample-barcoded 5' primer, a second PCR was run for about 7 to 12 cycles. TCRdb reanalysed the 5' RACE reads using MiXCR and keeps one entry per CDR3 protein. The sample lists 1.5 million to 2 million distinct CDR3 sequences, about 49% occurring once. The sample was blood. The receptors were sampled from a woman between 35 and 50 years old in good health.

This clonotype was counted between two and nine times. The V and J genes are TRBV20-1 and TRBJ2-5; TRBD2 is a possible D gene (6 bases). This CDR3 is 15 amino acids long. Germline V lookup: CDR1 DFQATT, CDR2 SNEGSKA (reference sequence). V was clipped by 6 bases and J by 2 bases, with 19 bases between them. For the CDR3, the DNA is TGCAGTGCCCGCACCCCGGGACTTAGGCAAGAGACCCAGTACTTC. Translation gives CSARTPGLRQETQYF.

The chain carries TRBV15 and TRBJ2-3; D is perhaps TRBD2 (6 bases). V was shortened by 0 bases and J by 2 bases, with 12 bases between the two germline ends. Germline CDR1 is LNHNV and CDR2 is YYDKDF (reference sequence). The CDR3 runs to 16 residues. The CDR3 sequence is CATSRDRGVTTDTQYF. Here the CDR3 DNA reads TGTGCCACCAGCAGAGATCGCGGGGTCACCACAGATACGCAGTATTTT.

The chain links TRBV3-1 to TRBJ2-3; the D gene is possibly TRBD1 (6 bases). This CDR3 is 14 amino acids long. With 7 bases removed from V and 5 bases from J, the gap between germline ends came to 16 bases. Per the germline V gene, CDR1 is LGHDT and CDR2 is YNNKEL (reference sequence). CDR3 sequence reads: CASTSEQGRDTQYF. The CDR3 DNA follows: TGTGCCAGCACCTCCGAGCAGGGGCGAGATACGCAGTATTTT.

In this sample, this clonotype turned up a few times. V and J are TRBV7-2 and TRBJ2-1, with D possibly being TRBD1 or TRBD2 (6 bases each). V was trimmed by 3 bases and J by 10 bases, leaving 16 bases between them. CDR3 length: 14 residues. Germline values: CDR1 SGHTA, CDR2 FQGNSA. The CDR3 DNA reads TGTGCCAGCAGCTTCAAACTAGTCGGGGGCGAGCAGTTCTTC. This translates into CASSFKLVGGEQFF.

As for this clonotype: A read error may explain this, as a much larger clone is one base away. The V and J genes are TRBV20-1 and TRBJ2-5; TRBD1 or TRBD2 may be the D gene (5 bases each). TRBJ2-7 explains the end of the DNA better; the J call may be wrong. Looked up from germline, CDR1 is DFQATT and CDR2 is SNEGSKA (reference sequence). The length of the CDR3 is 14 residues. CDR3: CSAPTDGAPYEQYF. CDR3 in DNA: TGCAGTGCTCCAACGGACGGGGCCCCCTACGAGCAGTACTTC.

The CDR3 sequence: CASSLVLQEEVETQYF. In DNA, the CDR3 is TGTGCCAGCAGCTTGGTACTTCAGGAGGAGGTGGAGACCCAGTACTTC. The chain couples TRBV5-6 to TRBJ2-5; D is possibly TRBD2 (5 bases). CDR1 is SGHDT and CDR2 is YYEEEE in the germline V gene. This CDR3 region has 16 residues. The ends were cut back, 0 bases at V and 5 bases at J, with 17 bases in the middle.

The gene calls are TRBV7-8 and TRBJ2-1, with 8 nucleotides matching TRBD2. In germline, CDR1 is SGHVS, CDR2 FQNEAQ. The CDR3 covers 16 residues. The V gene end was trimmed by 1 base and the J gene end by 2 bases; junction bases not matched to a gene: 4. CDR3: CASSLGQRGPYNEQFF. The CDR3 DNA follows: TGTGCCAGCAGCTTAGGGCAGCGGGGGCCCTACAATGAGCAGTTCTTC.

This clonotype was counted between two and nine times. The gene calls are TRBV12-3 or TRBV12-4 and TRBJ2-4, with D possibly matching TRBD2 (7 bases). Between the trimmed V and J ends, which lost 6 bases and 1 base, there was a span of 19 bases. This CDR3 has 17 amino acids. For the CDR3, the DNA is TGTGCCAGCAGCCCCAGCGGAGGGGGGGGTGCCAAAAACATTCAGTACTTC. Protein product: CASSPSGGGGAKNIQYF.

This clonotype was counted between two and nine times. This chain uses TRBV7-2 with TRBJ1-2; D might be TRBD1 (6 bases). CDR3 length: 15 residues. V was trimmed by 5 bases and J by 0 bases, leaving 13 bases between them. The germline V gene encodes CDR1 SGHTA and CDR2 FQGNSA. The CDR3 loop reads CASSRRDITNYGYTF. For the CDR3, the DNA is TGTGCCAGCAGCAGAAGGGACATAACTAACTATGGCTACACCTTC.

This clonotype was picked up a small number of times. This sequence joins TRBV3-1 and TRBJ2-5; no reliable D call. The CDR3 has 18 residues. The ends were cut back, 0 bases at V and 4 bases at J, with 21 bases in the middle. Germline values: CDR1 LGHDT, CDR2 YNNKEL (reference sequence). CDR3 protein: CASSQDADGFPPRETQYF. CDR3 in DNA: TGTGCCAGCAGCCAAGATGCGGACGGTTTCCCCCCTCGAGAGACCCAGTACTTC.

This clonotype showed up just once. V usage is TRBV28 and J usage is TRBJ1-2; TRBD1 matches 9 bases. The J segment lost 2 bases and the V segment lost 5 bases, leaving 9 bases of the junction unmatched. Germline V gene sequence: CDR1 MDHEN, CDR2 SYDVKM. CDR3 length: 16 amino acids. The CDR3 loop is CASSGHLGQGNYGYTF. CDR3 bases: TGTGCCAGCAGTGGCCACCTCGGACAGGGGAACTATGGCTACACCTTC.

In this sample, this clonotype turned up a few times. This chain connects TRBV6-2 or TRBV6-3 to TRBJ2-4; the D is unclear. V lost 6 bases, J lost 2 bases, and 11 bases lay in between. The CDR3 is 14 residues long. Germline V CDR1 and CDR2: MNHEY, SVGEGT. CDR3 sequence (DNA): TGTGCCAGCAGGCCGACTCGGTCCAAAAACATTCAGTACTTC. Translated: CASRPTRSKNIQYF.

This chain's CDR3 is CASSIWVNTEAFF. CDR3 nucleotides: TGTGCCAGTAGTATTTGGGTTAACACTGAAGCTTTCTTT. V is TRBV19 and J is TRBJ1-1; unclear D gene. The germline V gene has CDR1 LNHDA and CDR2 SQIVND (reference sequence). V was shortened by 3 bases and J by 2 bases, with 7 bases between the two germline ends. The length of the CDR3 is 13 residues. The full variable domain, with the rest looked up from reference TRBV19 and TRBJ1-1, is DGGITQSPKYLFRKEGQNVTLSCEQNLNHDAMYWYRQDPGQGLRLIYYSQIVNDFQKGDIAEGYSVSREKKESFPLTVTSAQKNPTAFYLCASSIWVNTEAFFGQGTRLTVV.

The chain joins TRBV28 to TRBJ2-5, with TRBD2 identical over 7 bases. Matching the DNA end better, TRBJ2-7 makes the J call doubtful. The CDR3 has 13 amino acids. The germline gives CDR1 MDHEN, CDR2 SYDVKM. The CDR3, as DNA: TGTGCCAGCAGTTTCTTCGGGGGGAACGAGCAGTACTTC. This sequence encodes CASSFFGGNEQYF.

The gene calls are TRBV6-2 or TRBV6-3 and TRBJ2-5, with D unclear. With 0 bases removed from V and 5 bases from J, the gap between germline ends came to 13 bases. This CDR3 comprises 15 residues. Germline CDR1 and CDR2: MNHEY and SVGEGT. The CDR3 DNA sequence: TGTGCCAGCAGTTACTCATGGGGATTGACGGAGACCCAGTACTTC. Its translation is CASSYSWGLTETQYF.

The chain carries TRBV12-5 and TRBJ2-5; TRBD2 might be the D (6 bases). From germline, CDR1 is LGHNT and CDR2 FRNRAP. Trimming stripped 0 bases from V and 4 bases from J, with 12 bases between. CDR3 length: 15 residues. CDR3 in DNA: TGTGCTAGTGGTTTGGTACAAGGAGGGATAGAGACCCAGTACTTC. Protein product: CASGLVQGGIETQYF.

This chain uses TRBV11-3 with TRBJ2-3; D is uncertain. Germline lookup yields CDR1 SGHNT and CDR2 YENEEA. Between the trimmed V and J ends, which lost 0 bases and 11 bases, there was a span of 12 bases. This CDR3 contains 13 residues. The CDR3 region is CASSLDQMEKQYF. DNA of the CDR3: TGTGCCAGCAGCTTAGATCAGATGGAGAAGCAGTATTTT. The full variable domain, rest sourced from reference TRBV11-3 and TRBJ2-3, is EAGVVQSPRYKIIEKKQPVAFWCNPISGHNTLYWYLQNLGQGPELLIRYENEEAVDDSQLPKDRFSAERLKGVDSTLKIQPAELGDSAVYLCASSLDQMEKQYFGPGTRLTVL.

This chain connects TRBV7-9 to TRBJ1-4, with 8 bases aligning to TRBD1. The ends lost 0 bases at V and 7 bases at J; junction bases unmatched: 10. Germline V CDR1 and CDR2: SEHNR, FQNEAQ (reference sequence). This CDR3 has 17 residues. The CDR3 protein is CASSLAGSARGPEKLFF. CDR3 in DNA: TGTGCCAGCAGCTTAGCGGGGTCCGCCAGGGGGCCTGAAAAACTGTTTTTT.

This clonotype showed up just a few times. The rearrangement links TRBV11-2 to TRBJ2-3, with 7 bases matching TRBD1. The CDR3 has 19 residues. V gave up 3 bases and J gave up 0 bases; unmatched junction bases: 15. Per germline, CDR1 SGHAT and CDR2 FQNNGV. The CDR3 DNA reads as TGTGCCAGCAGCTTTTTTCGGAGAGGGGGCCAGGGTAGCACAGATACGCAGTATTTT. This gives the protein CASSFFRRGGQGSTDTQYF.

This clonotype was detected only a few times. The chain joins TRBV9 to TRBJ1-2; unclear D gene. Germline V lookup: CDR1 SGDLS, CDR2 YYNGEE. V shed 1 base and J shed 2 bases, with 9 bases lying between them. The CDR3 totals 14 residues. This chain's CDR3 is CASSVFKGNYGYTF. The CDR3 DNA sequence: TGTGCCAGCAGCGTATTCAAGGGAAACTATGGCTACACCTTC.

J is TRBJ2-6 and V is TRBV11-2; a possible D gene is TRBD2 (5 bases). The CDR3 runs 17 residues. Germline lookup yields CDR1 SGHAT and CDR2 FQNNGV. V lost 5 bases and J lost 2, with 16 bases in between. DNA for the CDR3: TGTGCCAGCAGCCTATACCATTCCGGGGCTGGGGCCAACGTCCTGACTTTC. Translating gives CASSLYHSGAGANVLTF.

The chain links TRBV27 to TRBJ1-1, with D tentatively TRBD1 (6 bases). CDR1 is MNHEY and CDR2 is SMNVEV in the germline V gene (reference sequence). V lost 7 bases to trimming and J lost 7 bases, with 19 bases between them. There are 14 residues in the CDR3. This CDR3 reads CASIPTGGYGEAFF. The CDR3 nucleotides are TGTGCCAGCATTCCGACAGGTGGGTACGGTGAAGCTTTCTTT.

A remark on this clonotype: Since a much larger clone is just one base distant, this may be a read error. The rearrangement joins TRBV29-1 to TRBJ2-3; D may be TRBD1 (5 bases). Germline CDR1 SQVTM, CDR2 ANQGSEA. The V gene lost 7 bases and the J gene lost 1 base, with 12 bases spanning the gap. The CDR3 spans 13 residues. CDR3 loop: CSAWQGRTDTQYF. CDR3 DNA: TGCAGCGCTTGGCAGGGCCGCACAGATACGCAGTATTTT.

This clonotype was seen a few times. This chain joins TRBV27 and TRBJ2-7; the match to TRBD2 covers 10 bases. The CDR3 covers 14 residues. Trimming cost V 7 bases and J 2 bases; bases outside gene matches: 5. Germline lookup yields CDR1 MNHEY and CDR2 SMNVEV (reference sequence). The chain's CDR3 is CASKKRGGTYEQYF. CDR3 nucleotides: TGTGCCAGCAAAAAGCGGGGGGGGACCTACGAGCAGTACTTC.

The chain joins TRBV5-1 to TRBJ2-3; possibly TRBD1 for D (5 bases). The CDR3 covers 15 residues. V was clipped by 0 bases and J by 2 bases, with 10 bases between them. The V gene's germline CDR1 is SGHRS and CDR2 YFSETQ. CDR3 amino acids: CASSLEGHNTDTQYF. The CDR3 nucleotides are TGCGCCAGCAGCTTGGAAGGACATAACACAGATACGCAGTATTTT.

The CDR3 protein is CASSSGVYNSPLHF. CDR3 in DNA: TGCGCCAGCAGTTCCGGGGTTTATAATTCACCCCTCCACTTT. The chain links TRBV5-1 to TRBJ1-6; no definite D call. The CDR3 runs 14 residues. Germline V gene data show CDR1 as SGHRS and CDR2 as YFSETQ. Deletions cut 5 bases from V and 4 bases from J, with 10 bases between.

This clonotype showed up just once. The chain is built from TRBV5-5 and TRBJ2-5, with 15 bases matching TRBD2. Germline lookup yields CDR1 SGHKS and CDR2 YYEKEE (reference sequence). The CDR3 extends over 18 amino acids. Unmatched junction bases numbered 7, after V lost 3 bases and J lost 1 base. CDR3 loop: CASSYPGLAGGSQETQYF. Written as DNA, the CDR3 is TGTGCCAGCAGCTATCCGGGACTAGCGGGGGGTTCCCAAGAGACCCAGTACTTC.

This clonotype was seen more than once but under ten times. This chain joins TRBV4-3 and TRBJ2-1; 8 bases agree with TRBD2. Germline CDR1 LGHNA, CDR2 YSLEER. J gave up 3 bases and V 0 bases, and 7 bases lay outside the gene matches. There are 17 residues in the CDR3. The CDR3 reads CASSQDVKRGYYNEQFF. For the CDR3, the DNA is TGCGCCAGCAGCCAAGACGTCAAGCGGGGGTACTACAATGAGCAGTTCTTC.

The CDR3 reads CASSLWGTGANVLTF. CDR3 DNA: TGTGCCAGCAGCTTATGGGGTACCGGGGCCAACGTCCTGACTTTC. The chain combines TRBV13 with TRBJ2-6, with D uncertain. CDR1 and CDR2 from the germline V gene are PRHDT and FYEKMQ (reference sequence). The CDR3 loop spans 15 amino acids. Trimming left V 2 bases short and J 4 bases short, with 9 bases between.

This clonotype has more than one count but fewer than ten. CDR3 nucleotide sequence: TGTGCCAGTCTAGGGACAAGCCGGTTGACCCAGTACTTC. This codes for CASLGTSRLTQYF. The J gene is TRBJ2-5, the V gene TRBV6-1, with D perhaps matching TRBD1 (6 bases). Germline values: CDR1 MNHNS, CDR2 SASEGT. Trimming shortened V by 9 bases and J by 7 bases, and 18 bases separated the two germline ends. The CDR3 covers 13 residues.

There are a few counts of this clonotype. J is TRBJ2-7 and V is TRBV28, with 9 bases matching TRBD1. The CDR3 runs 15 residues. Germline trimming cut 7 bases from V and 6 bases from J; bases unmatched to any gene: 13. Germline CDR1 MDHEN, CDR2 SYDVKM. The CDR3 DNA reads TGTGCCAGCATTCAGACGGGACAGGGTTTCTTCGAGCAGTACTTC. Translated, it gives CASIQTGQGFFEQYF.